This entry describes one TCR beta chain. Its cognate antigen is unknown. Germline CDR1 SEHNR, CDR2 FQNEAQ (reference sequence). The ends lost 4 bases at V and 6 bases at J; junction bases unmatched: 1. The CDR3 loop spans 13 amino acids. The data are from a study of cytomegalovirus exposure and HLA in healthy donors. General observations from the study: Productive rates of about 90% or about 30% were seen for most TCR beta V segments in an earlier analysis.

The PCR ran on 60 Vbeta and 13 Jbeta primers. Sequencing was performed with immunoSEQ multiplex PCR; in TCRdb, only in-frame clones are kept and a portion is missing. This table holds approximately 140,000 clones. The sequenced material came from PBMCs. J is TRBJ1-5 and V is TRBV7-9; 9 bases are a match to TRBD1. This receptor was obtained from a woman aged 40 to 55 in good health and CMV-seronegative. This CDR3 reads CASSSQGAQPQHF. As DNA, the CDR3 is TGTGCCAGCAGCTCACAGGGGGCTCAGCCCCAGCATTTT.